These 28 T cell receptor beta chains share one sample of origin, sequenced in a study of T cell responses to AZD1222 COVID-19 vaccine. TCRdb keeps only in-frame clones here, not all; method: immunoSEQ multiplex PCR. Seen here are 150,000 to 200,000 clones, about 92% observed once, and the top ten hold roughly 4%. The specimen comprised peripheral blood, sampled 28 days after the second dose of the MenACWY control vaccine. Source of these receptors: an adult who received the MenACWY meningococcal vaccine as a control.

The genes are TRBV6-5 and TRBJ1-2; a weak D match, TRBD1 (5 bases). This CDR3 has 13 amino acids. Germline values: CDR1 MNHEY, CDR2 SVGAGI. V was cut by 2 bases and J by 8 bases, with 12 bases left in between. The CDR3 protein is CASSYGFGGGYTF. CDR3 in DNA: TGTGCCAGCAGTTACGGATTTGGGGGAGGCTACACCTTC.

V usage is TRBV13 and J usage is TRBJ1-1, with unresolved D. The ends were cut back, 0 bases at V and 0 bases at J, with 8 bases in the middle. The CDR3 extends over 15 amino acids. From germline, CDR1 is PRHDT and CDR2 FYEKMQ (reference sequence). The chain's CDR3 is CASSLGRDLNTEAFF. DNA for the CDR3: TGTGCCAGCAGCTTAGGGCGGGATCTGAACACTGAAGCTTTCTTT.

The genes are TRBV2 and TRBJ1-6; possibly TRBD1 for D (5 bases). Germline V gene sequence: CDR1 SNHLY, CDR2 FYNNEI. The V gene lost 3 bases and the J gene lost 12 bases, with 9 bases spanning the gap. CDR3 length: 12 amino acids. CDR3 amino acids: CASSDGGRPLHF. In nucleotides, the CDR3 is TGTGCCAGCAGTGACGGGGGACGACCCCTCCACTTT.

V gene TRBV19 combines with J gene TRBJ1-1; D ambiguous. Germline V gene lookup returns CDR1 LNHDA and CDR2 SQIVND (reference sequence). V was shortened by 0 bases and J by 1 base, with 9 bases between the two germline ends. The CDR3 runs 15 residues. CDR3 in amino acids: CASSIEDQPNTEAFF. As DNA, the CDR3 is TGTGCCAGTAGTATAGAGGACCAACCGAACACTGAAGCTTTCTTT.

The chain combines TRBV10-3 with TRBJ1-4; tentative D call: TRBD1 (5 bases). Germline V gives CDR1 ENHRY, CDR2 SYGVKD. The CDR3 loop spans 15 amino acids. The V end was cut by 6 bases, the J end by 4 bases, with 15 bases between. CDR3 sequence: CAIRPATEDNEKLFF. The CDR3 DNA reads TGTGCCATCAGGCCGGCGACAGAAGATAATGAAAAACTGTTTTTT.

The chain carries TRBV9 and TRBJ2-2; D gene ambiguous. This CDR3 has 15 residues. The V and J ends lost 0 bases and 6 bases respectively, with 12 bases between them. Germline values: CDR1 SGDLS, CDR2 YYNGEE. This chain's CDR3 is CASSVGVDPPGELFF. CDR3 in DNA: TGTGCCAGCAGCGTAGGCGTCGACCCGCCCGGGGAGCTGTTTTTT.

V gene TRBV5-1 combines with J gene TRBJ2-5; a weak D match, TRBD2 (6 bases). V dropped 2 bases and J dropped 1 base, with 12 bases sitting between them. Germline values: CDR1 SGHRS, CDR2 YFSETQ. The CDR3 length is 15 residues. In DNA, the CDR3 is TGCGCCAGCAGCTTCCCCGGGGGACCCCAAGAGACCCAGTACTTC. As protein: CASSFPGGPQETQYF.

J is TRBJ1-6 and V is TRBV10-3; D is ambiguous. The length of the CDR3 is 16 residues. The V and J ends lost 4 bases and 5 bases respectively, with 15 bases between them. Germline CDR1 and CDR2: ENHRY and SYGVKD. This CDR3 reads CAISGSGIRDNSPLHF. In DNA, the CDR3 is TGTGCCATCAGTGGCTCCGGGATCCGCGATAATTCACCCCTCCACTTT.

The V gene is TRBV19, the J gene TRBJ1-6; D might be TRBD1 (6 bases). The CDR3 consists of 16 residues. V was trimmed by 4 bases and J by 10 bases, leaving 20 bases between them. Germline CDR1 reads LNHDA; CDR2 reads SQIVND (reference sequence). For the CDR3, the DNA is TGTGCCAGTAGTACCCAACAGGGTTCGCGAAGATCACCCCTCCACTTT. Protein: CASSTQQGSRRSPLHF. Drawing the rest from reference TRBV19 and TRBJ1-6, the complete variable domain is DGGITQSPKYLFRKEGQNVTLSCEQNLNHDAMYWYRQDPGQGLRLIYYSQIVNDFQKGDIAEGYSVSREKKESFPLTVTSAQKNPTAFYLCASSTQQGSRRSPLHFGNGTRLTVT.

The chain's CDR3 is CASSLLGGWGTDTQYF. DNA of the CDR3: TGTGCCAGCAGCCTCCTAGGGGGATGGGGCACAGATACGCAGTATTTT. The V and J genes are TRBV7-3 and TRBJ2-3; D is perhaps TRBD1 (6 bases). V was trimmed by 5 bases and J by 1 base, leaving 16 bases between them. This CDR3 is built from 16 residues. The germline CDR1 and CDR2 sequences are SGHTA and FQGTGA.

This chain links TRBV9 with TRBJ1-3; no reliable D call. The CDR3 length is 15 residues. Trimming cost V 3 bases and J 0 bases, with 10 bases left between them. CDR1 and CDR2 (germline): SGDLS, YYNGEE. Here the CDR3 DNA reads TGTGCCAGCAGCGCGACCGCCAGCTCTGGAAACACCATATATTTT. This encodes CASSATASSGNTIYF.

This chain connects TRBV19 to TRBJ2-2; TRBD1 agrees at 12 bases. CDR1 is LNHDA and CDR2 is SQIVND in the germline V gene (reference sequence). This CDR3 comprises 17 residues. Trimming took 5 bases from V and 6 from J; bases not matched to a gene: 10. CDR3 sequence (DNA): TGTGCCAGTAGTCGGGACAGGGGGCGAATCCTCGCCGGGGAGCTGTTTTTT. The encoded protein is CASSRDRGRILAGELFF.

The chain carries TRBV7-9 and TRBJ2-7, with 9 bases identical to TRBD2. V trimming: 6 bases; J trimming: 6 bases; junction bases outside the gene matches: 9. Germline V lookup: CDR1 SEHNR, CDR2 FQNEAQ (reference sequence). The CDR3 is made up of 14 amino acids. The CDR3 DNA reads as TGTGCCAGCAGGCCGGGACTAGCAGGGGCCGAGCAGTACTTC. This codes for CASRPGLAGAEQYF.

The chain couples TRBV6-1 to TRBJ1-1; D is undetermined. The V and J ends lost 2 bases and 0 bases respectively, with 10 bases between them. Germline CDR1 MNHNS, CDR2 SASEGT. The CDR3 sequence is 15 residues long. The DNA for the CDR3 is TGTGCCAGCAGTGAATTCAGGTCCATGAACACTGAAGCTTTCTTT. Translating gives CASSEFRSMNTEAFF.

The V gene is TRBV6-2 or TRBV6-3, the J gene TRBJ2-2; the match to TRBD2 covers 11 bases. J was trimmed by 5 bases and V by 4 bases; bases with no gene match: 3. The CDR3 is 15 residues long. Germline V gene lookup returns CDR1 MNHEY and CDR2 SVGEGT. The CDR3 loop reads CASSLAGGITGELFF. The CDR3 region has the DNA TGTGCCAGCAGTTTAGCGGGAGGGATTACCGGGGAGCTGTTTTTT.

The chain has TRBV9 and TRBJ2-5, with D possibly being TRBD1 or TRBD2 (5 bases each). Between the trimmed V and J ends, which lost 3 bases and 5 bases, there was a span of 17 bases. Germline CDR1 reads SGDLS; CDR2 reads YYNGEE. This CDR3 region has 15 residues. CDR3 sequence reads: CASSGGRVGEETQYF. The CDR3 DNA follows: TGTGCCAGCAGCGGGGGCAGAGTGGGAGAGGAGACCCAGTACTTC.

The CDR3 reads CASGTQGPNQPQHF. Written as DNA, the CDR3 is TGTGCCAGCGGGACGCAGGGCCCGAATCAGCCCCAGCATTTT. The gene calls are TRBV19 and TRBJ1-5, with a weak D call TRBD1 (5 bases). Germline V gene sequence: CDR1 LNHDA, CDR2 SQIVND (reference sequence). Trimming left V 9 bases short and J 4 bases short, with 16 bases between. The CDR3 spans 14 residues.

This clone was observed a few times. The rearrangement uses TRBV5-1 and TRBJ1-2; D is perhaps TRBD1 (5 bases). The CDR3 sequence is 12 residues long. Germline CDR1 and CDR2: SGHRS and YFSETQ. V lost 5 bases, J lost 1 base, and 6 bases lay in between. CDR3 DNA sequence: TGCGCCAGCAGAGACAGTAACTATGGCTACACCTTC. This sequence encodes CASRDSNYGYTF.

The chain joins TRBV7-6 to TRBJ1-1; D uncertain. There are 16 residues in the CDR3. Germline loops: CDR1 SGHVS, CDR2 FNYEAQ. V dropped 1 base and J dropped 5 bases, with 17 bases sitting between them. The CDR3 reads CASSLEKQLTGTEAFF. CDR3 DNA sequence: TGTGCCAGCAGCTTAGAGAAACAGCTCACGGGGACTGAAGCTTTCTTT.

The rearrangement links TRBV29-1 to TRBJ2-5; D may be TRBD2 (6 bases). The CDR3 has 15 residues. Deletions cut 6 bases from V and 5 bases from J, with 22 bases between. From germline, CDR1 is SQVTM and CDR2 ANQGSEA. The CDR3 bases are TGCAGCGTGGTCGACTTGGCGGGACGGGGGGAGACCCAGTACTTC. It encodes CSVVDLAGRGETQYF.

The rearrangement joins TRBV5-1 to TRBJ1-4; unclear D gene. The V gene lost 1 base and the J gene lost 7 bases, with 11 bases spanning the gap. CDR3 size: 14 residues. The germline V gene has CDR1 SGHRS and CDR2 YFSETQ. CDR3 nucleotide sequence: TGCGCCAGCAGCTTGCGCACCCTGGGTGAAAAACTGTTTTTT. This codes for CASSLRTLGEKLFF.

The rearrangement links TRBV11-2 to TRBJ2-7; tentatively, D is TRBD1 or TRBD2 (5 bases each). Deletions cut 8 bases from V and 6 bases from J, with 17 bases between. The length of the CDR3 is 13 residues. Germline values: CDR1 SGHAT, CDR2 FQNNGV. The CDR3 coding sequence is TGTGCCAGCCATGGGGCAGGAGGTCTCGAGCAGTACTTC. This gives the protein CASHGAGGLEQYF.

The CDR3 sequence: CASSLSGQVADTQYF. CDR3 bases: TGCGCCAGCAGCTTGAGTGGACAGGTCGCTGATACGCAGTATTTT. The J gene is TRBJ2-3, the V gene TRBV5-1; 7 bases line up with TRBD1. The germline V gene encodes CDR1 SGHRS and CDR2 YFSETQ. J lost 6 bases, V lost 1 base, and 8 bases had no gene match. The CDR3 runs 15 residues.

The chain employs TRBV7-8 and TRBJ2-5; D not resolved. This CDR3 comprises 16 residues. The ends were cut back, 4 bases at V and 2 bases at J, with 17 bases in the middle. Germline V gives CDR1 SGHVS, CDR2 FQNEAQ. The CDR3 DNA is TGTGCCAGCAGCTCCCCACATGTCGGAGCGCAAGAGACCCAGTACTTC. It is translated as CASSSPHVGAQETQYF.

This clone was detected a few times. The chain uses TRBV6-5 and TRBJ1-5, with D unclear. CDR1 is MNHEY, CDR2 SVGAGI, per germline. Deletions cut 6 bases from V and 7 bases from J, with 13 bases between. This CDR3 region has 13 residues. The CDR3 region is CASSEGGIQPQHF. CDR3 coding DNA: TGTGCCAGCAGCGAGGGCGGTATACAGCCCCAGCATTTT.

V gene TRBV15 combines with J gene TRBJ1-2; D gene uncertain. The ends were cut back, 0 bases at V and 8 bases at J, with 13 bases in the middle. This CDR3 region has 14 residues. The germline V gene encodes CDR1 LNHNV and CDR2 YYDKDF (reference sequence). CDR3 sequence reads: CATSRDHGPIGYTF. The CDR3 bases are TGTGCCACCAGCAGAGACCACGGACCTATAGGCTACACCTTC.

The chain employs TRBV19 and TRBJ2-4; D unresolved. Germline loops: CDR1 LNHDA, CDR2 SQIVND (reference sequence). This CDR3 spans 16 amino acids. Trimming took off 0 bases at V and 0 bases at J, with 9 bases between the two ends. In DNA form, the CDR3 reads TGTGCCAGTAGTATAGAGGCCAGCATAGCCAAAAACATTCAGTACTTC. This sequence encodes CASSIEASIAKNIQYF.

The CDR3 spells CASSTGFYEQYF. The CDR3 DNA reads as TGTGCCAGCTCGACAGGATTCTACGAGCAGTACTTC. This chain connects TRBV28 to TRBJ2-7, with D perhaps TRBD1 (6 bases). Germline V CDR1 and CDR2: MDHEN, SYDVKM. The V and J ends lost 8 bases and 3 bases respectively, with 11 bases between them. This CDR3 contains 12 residues. Full variable domain (outside the CDR3, taken from reference TRBV28 and TRBJ2-7): DVKVTQSSRYLVKRTGEKVFLECVQDMDHENMFWYRQDPGLGLRLIYFSYDVKMKEKGDIPEGYSVSREKKERFSLILESASTNQTSMYLCASSTGFYEQYFGPGTRLTVT.